The source of this T cell receptor (beta chain) is a study of OX40 agonist ivuxolimab in advanced cancers. Overall study context: Patients got intravenous ivuxolimab at 0.01 to 10 mg/kg every 2 weeks. Participants averaged about 66 years of age (range roughly 23 to 80) and were around 83% male.

The data were produced by immunoSEQ multiplex PCR, yet TCRdb's version contains in-frame clones alone and is incomplete. The table has about 61,000 clones, 82% seen once. The investigators sampled blood at baseline, at cycle 4 day 1, and at cycle 7 day 1. This CDR3 is 15 amino acids long. After removal of 4 bases from V and 5 bases from J, the junction contained 9 bases not matched to a gene. CDR1 and CDR2 from the germline V gene are SEHNR and FQNEAQ (reference sequence). The clonotype was recovered from an adult with an advanced solid tumor such as melanoma, head and neck, liver or kidney cancer. The sample in question was CD4+ or CD8+ T cells sorted from blood, obtained in a trial of the OX40 agonist ivuxolimab. This chain joins TRBV7-9 and TRBJ2-5; 8 nucleotides line up with TRBD1. Written as DNA, the CDR3 is TGTGCCAGCAGCTCCCCCCAGGGGGCTGGGGAGACCCAGTACTTC. Encoded protein: CASSSPQGAGETQYF.